The source of this T cell receptor beta chain is a study of shared clonotypes between healthy human individuals. The germline gives CDR1 SGHNT, CDR2 YYREEE (reference sequence). The trim removed 1 base at V and 6 bases at J, leaving 0 bases unmatched. This CDR3 has 13 amino acids. Positive CCR7 selection of CD45RO-negative cells yielded the naive CD8 cells, and terminally differentiated effector memory CD45RA+ cells were excluded. Data came from immunoSEQ multiplex PCR; TCRdb stores just in-frame clones and leaves some out. The sample lists about 2 million clones, approximately 94% seen once, with about 1.1% in the top ten.

The TCR was taken from a man in his late teens or twenties in good health. The chain has TRBV5-4 and TRBJ2-3; 9 bases are shared with TRBD2. Sample: naive CD8+ T cells sorted from blood. CDR3: CASSLLAGDTQYF. The CDR3 DNA sequence: TGTGCCAGCAGCTTGCTAGCGGGGGATACGCAGTATTTT.